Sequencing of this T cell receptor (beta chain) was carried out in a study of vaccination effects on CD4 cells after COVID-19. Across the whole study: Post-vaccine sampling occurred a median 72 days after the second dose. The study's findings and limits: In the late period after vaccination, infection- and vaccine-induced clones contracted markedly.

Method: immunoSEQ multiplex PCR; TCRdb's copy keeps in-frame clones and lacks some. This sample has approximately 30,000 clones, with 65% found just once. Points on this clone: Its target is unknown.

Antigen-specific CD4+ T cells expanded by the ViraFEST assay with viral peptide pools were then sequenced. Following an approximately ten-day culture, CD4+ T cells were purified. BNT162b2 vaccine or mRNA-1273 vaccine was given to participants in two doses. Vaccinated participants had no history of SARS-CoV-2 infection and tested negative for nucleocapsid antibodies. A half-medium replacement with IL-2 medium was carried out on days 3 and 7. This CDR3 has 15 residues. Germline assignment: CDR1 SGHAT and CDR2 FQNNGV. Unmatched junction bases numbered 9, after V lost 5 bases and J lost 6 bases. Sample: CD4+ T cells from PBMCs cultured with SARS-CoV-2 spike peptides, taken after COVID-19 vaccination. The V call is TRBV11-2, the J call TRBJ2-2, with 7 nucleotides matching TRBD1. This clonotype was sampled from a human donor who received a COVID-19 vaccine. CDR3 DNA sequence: TGTGCCAGCAGCCCCGGACAGGTCTGGCCCGGGGAGCTGTTTTTT. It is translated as CASSPGQVWPGELFF.